This TCR beta chain was recovered during a study of cytomegalovirus exposure and HLA in healthy donors. Broader study findings: In a later analysis, TCR association rates varied by HLA locus: DRB1 most, HLA-C fewest. In a later analysis, common viral pathogens appeared linked to several of the most significant clusters. When a later analysis was performed, an Asian-associated ancestry cluster reportedly had fewer N-insertions than the approximately 690-donor mean. A missense variant in DCLRE1C was later tied to TCR beta V- and J-gene trimming.

This CDR3 is built from 19 residues. Germline trimming cut 4 bases from V and 1 base from J; bases unmatched to any gene: 10. Germline loops: CDR1 MGHRA, CDR2 YSYEKL. The primer mix had 60 Vbeta and 13 Jbeta primers. TCRdb's copy holds only in-frame clones and misses some; the assay was immunoSEQ multiplex PCR. The sample lists over 150,000 clones; less than 90% were seen once. Remarks on this clone: Its antigen is still unknown.

Sequencing was performed on PBMCs. The rearrangement uses TRBV4-1 and TRBJ2-5; 15 bases align to TRBD2. The sequence was collected from a girl less than two years old in good health and CMV-seronegative. Here the CDR3 DNA reads TGCGCCAGCAGCCTTGGACTAGCGGGGGGGTCCCTAACCCAAGAGACCCAGTACTTC. As protein: CASSLGLAGGSLTQETQYF.